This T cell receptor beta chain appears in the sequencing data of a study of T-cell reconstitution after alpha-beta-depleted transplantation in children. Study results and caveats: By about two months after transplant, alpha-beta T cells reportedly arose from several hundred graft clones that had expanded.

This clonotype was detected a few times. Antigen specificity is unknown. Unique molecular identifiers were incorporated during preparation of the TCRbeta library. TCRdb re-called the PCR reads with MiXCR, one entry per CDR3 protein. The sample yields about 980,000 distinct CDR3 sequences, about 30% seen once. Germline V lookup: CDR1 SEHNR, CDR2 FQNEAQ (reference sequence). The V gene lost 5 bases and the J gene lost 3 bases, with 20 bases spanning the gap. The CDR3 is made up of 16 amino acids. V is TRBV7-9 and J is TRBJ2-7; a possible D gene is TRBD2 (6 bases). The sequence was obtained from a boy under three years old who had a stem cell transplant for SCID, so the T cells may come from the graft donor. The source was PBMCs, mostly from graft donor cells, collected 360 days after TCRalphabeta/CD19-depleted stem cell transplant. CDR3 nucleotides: TGTGCCAGCAGCCGTCCCCCTGCGGGGTTCGGCTACGAGCAGTACTTC. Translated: CASSRPPAGFGYEQYF.